This entry lists 11 T cell receptor beta chains sequenced from one sample in a study of cytomegalovirus exposure and HLA in healthy donors. Amplification used 60 Vbeta primers and 13 Jbeta primers. Clones were read by immunoSEQ multiplex PCR, and TCRdb kept only the in-frame ones, dropping some. This table has roughly 190,000 clones, 78% appearing once. Source material: PBMCs. The source of these receptors is a woman in her twenties or thirties in good health and CMV-seropositive.

J is TRBJ2-1 and V is TRBV7-9; 7 bases map to TRBD2. J lost 0 bases, V lost 4 bases, and 6 bases had no gene match. The CDR3 is made up of 16 amino acids. CDR1 is SEHNR, CDR2 FQNEAQ, per germline (reference sequence). The CDR3 here is CASSSTSVSSYNEQFF. CDR3 sequence (DNA): TGTGCCAGCAGCTCCACTAGCGTGAGCTCCTACAATGAGCAGTTCTTC.

The rearrangement joins TRBV7-9 to TRBJ2-4; TRBD2 might be the D (5 bases). Germline lookup yields CDR1 SEHNR and CDR2 FQNEAQ (reference sequence). Trimming stripped 5 bases from V and 0 bases from J, with 11 bases between. The CDR3 totals 15 residues. The CDR3 nucleotides read TGTGCCAGCAGCCCCCTAGGACTAGCCAAAAACATTCAGTACTTC. The encoded protein is CASSPLGLAKNIQYF.

This clone was picked up a small number of times. V and J are TRBV28 and TRBJ2-1, with 8 bases aligning to TRBD1. Germline V gives CDR1 MDHEN, CDR2 SYDVKM. The V and J ends lost 4 bases and 12 bases, in that order; junction bases with no gene match: 11. The CDR3 sequence is 14 residues long. The DNA for the CDR3 is TGTGCCAGCAGTTCGGGACAGGAGGCGCGAGGGCAGTTCTTC. Amino acid sequence: CASSSGQEARGQFF.

The V gene is TRBV9, the J gene TRBJ1-4, with D perhaps TRBD1 (5 bases). The CDR3 spans 15 residues. Trimming took 1 base from V and 4 from J, leaving 11 bases between them. The V gene's germline CDR1 is SGDLS and CDR2 YYNGEE. The chain's CDR3 is CASSVRGEVNEKLFF. DNA of the CDR3: TGTGCCAGCAGCGTAAGGGGCGAAGTTAATGAAAAACTGTTTTTT.

The J gene is TRBJ2-3, the V gene TRBV5-1; no firm D call. Germline CDR1 and CDR2: SGHRS and YFSETQ. V was trimmed by 0 bases and J by 3 bases, leaving 11 bases between them. This CDR3 has 15 residues. The CDR3 reads CASSLVRSSTDTQYF. The CDR3 DNA is TGCGCCAGCAGCTTGGTGCGGAGCTCGACAGATACGCAGTATTTT.

The V and J genes are TRBV7-9 and TRBJ1-4; D is unresolved. The CDR3 loop spans 14 amino acids. Trimming cost V 4 bases and J 7 bases, with 13 bases left between them. CDR1 and CDR2 (germline): SEHNR, FQNEAQ (reference sequence). CDR3 nucleotides: TGTGCCAGCAGCTACCTACGGGGAGGTGAAAAACTGTTTTTT. Translating gives CASSYLRGGEKLFF.

This clone has only one observation. The chain employs TRBV11-1 and TRBJ1-1; D may be TRBD1 (6 bases). CDR3 size: 16 residues. In germline, CDR1 is SGHAT, CDR2 FQDESV (reference sequence). Trimming stripped 6 bases from V and 0 bases from J, with 17 bases between. As DNA, the CDR3 is TGTGCCAGCAGGAGAGACTACAGGGTGATGAACACTGAAGCTTTCTTT. This sequence encodes CASRRDYRVMNTEAFF.

This chain links TRBV21-1 with TRBJ2-7; the table assigns TRBD1, which was not confirmed against the DNA. TRBV21-1 is recorded as a pseudogene. The CDR3 is 13 amino acids. The CDR3 is CASSKVQPYEQYF. The CDR3 nucleotides read TGTGCCAGCAGCAAAGTACAGCCCTACGAGCAGTACTTC.

The chain combines TRBV9 with TRBJ2-5, with 10 bases aligning to TRBD2. With 4 bases clipped from V and 1 base from J, the junction kept 7 bases outside the gene matches. The CDR3 extends over 16 amino acids. Germline-derived CDR1 and CDR2 are SGDLS and YYNGEE. The CDR3 DNA reads TGTGCCAGCAGCCTAGGAATAGCGGGGGGCCAAGAGACCCAGTACTTC. The encoded protein is CASSLGIAGGQETQYF.

This clone was counted only a few times. The V call is TRBV18, the J call TRBJ1-4; D is perhaps TRBD1 (5 bases). Between the trimmed V and J ends, which lost 6 bases and 8 bases, there was a span of 10 bases. The germline V gene has CDR1 KGHSH and CDR2 LQKENI. There are 12 residues in the CDR3. DNA for the CDR3: TGTGCCAGCTCCCCAGGGAGAGAAAAACTGTTTTTT. This sequence encodes CASSPGREKLFF.

The J gene is TRBJ2-5, the V gene TRBV10-1; 7 bases fit TRBD1. V shed 6 bases, J shed 5 bases, and the junction held 9 bases outside the gene matches. The CDR3 is 14 amino acids. Germline lookup yields CDR1 WNHNN and CDR2 SYGVQD (reference sequence). CDR3 loop: CASRADRAAETQYF. CDR3 in DNA: TGCGCCAGCAGGGCCGACAGGGCGGCGGAGACCCAGTACTTC.